Listed below are T cell receptor beta chains from one sample, sequenced in a study of blood T cell repertoires in COVID-19. Data came from immunoSEQ multiplex PCR; TCRdb stores just in-frame clones and leaves some out. The sample holds approximately 170,000 clones, approximately 87% seen once. Sequences were obtained from peripheral blood. These receptors were collected from a woman in her sixties or seventies with acute or convalescent COVID-19. The CDR3 runs from the conserved cysteine through the conserved F or W. D genes are given only for firm matches. Only some rows state a clone size, as once, few, many or a class for expanded clones.

size: NA; J: TRBJ2-7; V: TRBV7-6; D: TRBD2; DNA: TGTGCCAGCAGCCCGGGACTAGCGGGAGGATTTACCTACTCCTACGAGCAGTACTTC; CDR3: CASSPGLAGGFTYSYEQYF
size: NA; J: TRBJ1-6; V: TRBV6-5; D: NA; DNA: TGTGCCAGCAAGACAGGTGGTTCACCCCTCCACTTT; CDR3: CASKTGGSPLHF
size: NA; J: TRBJ1-5; V: TRBV30; D: TRBD1; DNA: TGTGCCTGGAGTGTTGGTAGGACAGGGGTTAGCAATCAGCCCCAGCATTTT; CDR3: CAWSVGRTGVSNQPQHF
size: NA; J: TRBJ2-7; V: TRBV7-2; D: TRBD2; DNA: TGTGCCAGCAAAACTAGCGACCTTTCCTACGAGCAGTACTTC; CDR3: CASKTSDLSYEQYF
size: once; J: TRBJ2-2; V: TRBV19; D: NA; DNA: TGTGCCAGTAGTACCCCCGAGTTTTCCGGGGAGCTGTTTTTT; CDR3: CASSTPEFSGELFF
size: NA; J: TRBJ2-5; V: TRBV6-5; D: NA; DNA: TGTGCCAGCAGTCGGAAGCCCGTAGCGGAAGAGACCCAGTACTTC; CDR3: CASSRKPVAEETQYF
size: NA; J: TRBJ1-5; V: TRBV11-2; D: NA; DNA: TGTGCCAGCAGCTTAGATCAGGGCAGGGCGGATAGCAATCAGCCCCAGCATTTT; CDR3: CASSLDQGRADSNQPQHF
size: NA; J: TRBJ1-2; V: TRBV10-3; D: NA; DNA: TGTGCCATCAGTGAGACACAGAACTATGGCTACACCTTC; CDR3: CAISETQNYGYTF
size: once; J: TRBJ1-5; V: TRBV6-2/TRBV6-3; D: TRBD1; DNA: TGTGCCAGCAACCCGACAGGGTACGGCAATCAGCCCCAGCATTTT; CDR3: CASNPTGYGNQPQHF
size: NA; J: TRBJ1-6; V: TRBV5-1; D: NA; DNA: TGCGCCAGCAGCATAGATAATTCACCCCTCCACTTT; CDR3: CASSIDNSPLHF
size: NA; J: TRBJ2-2; V: TRBV6-5; D: NA; DNA: TGTGCCAGCAAGGGAGGCACCGGGGAGCTGTTTTTT; CDR3: CASKGGTGELFF
size: NA; J: TRBJ2-7; V: TRBV5-1; D: TRBD1; DNA: TGCGCCAGTGCACAGGGGGACCACTACGAGCAGTACTTC; CDR3: CASAQGDHYEQYF
size: NA; J: TRBJ2-1; V: TRBV24-1; D: TRBD2; DNA: TGTGCCACCGCGGGGGGGGACAACAATGAGCAGTTCTTC; CDR3: CATAGGDNNEQFF
size: NA; J: TRBJ1-5; V: TRBV19; D: NA; DNA: TGTGCCAGTAGTATAGATCCTCCCCGGCCCCAGCATTTT; CDR3: CASSIDPPRPQHF
size: NA; J: TRBJ2-1; V: TRBV27; D: NA; DNA: TGTGCCAGCAGGAGCGTCAATCCCTACAATGAGCAGTTCTTC; CDR3: CASRSVNPYNEQFF
size: NA; J: TRBJ1-2; V: TRBV9; D: NA; DNA: TGTGCCAGTAGCATGGGACTATCTAACTATGGCTACACCTTC; CDR3: CASSMGLSNYGYTF
size: NA; J: TRBJ1-5; V: TRBV20-1; D: TRBD1; DNA: TGCAGTGCCCAAGGGACAGCCGCCCAGCATTTT; CDR3: CSAQGTAAQHF
size: NA; J: TRBJ2-2; V: TRBV6-1; D: NA; DNA: TGTGCCAGCAGCCCCCAGGTGAACACCGGGGAGCTGTTTTTT; CDR3: CASSPQVNTGELFF
size: few; J: TRBJ2-7; V: TRBV7-2; D: TRBD2; DNA: TGTGCCAGCAGCTTAAGAGGCGGGGGGACGTCCTACGAGCAGTACTTC; CDR3: CASSLRGGGTSYEQYF
size: NA; J: TRBJ1-1; V: TRBV7-8; D: NA; DNA: TGTGCCAGCAGCCCCTGGGACAATCTCATGAACACTGAAGCTTTCTTT; CDR3: CASSPWDNLMNTEAFF
size: NA; J: TRBJ1-1; V: TRBV28; D: NA; DNA: TGTGCCAGCAGTTTGGGCGGGGGCAGGACTGAAGCTTTCTTT; CDR3: CASSLGGGRTEAFF
size: NA; J: TRBJ1-2; V: TRBV28; D: NA; DNA: TGTGCCAGCAGTTTGGGTATCCGGGGTTATGGCTACACCTTC; CDR3: CASSLGIRGYGYTF
size: NA; J: TRBJ1-3; V: TRBV7-9; D: NA; DNA: TGTGCCAGCAGCCAAGGGGTCCTCTCTGGAAACACCATATATTTT; CDR3: CASSQGVLSGNTIYF
size: once; J: TRBJ1-2; V: TRBV4-1; D: NA; DNA: TGCGCCAGCAGCCAAGGTTACGGGGGGCACTATGGCTACACCTTC; CDR3: CASSQGYGGHYGYTF
size: NA; J: TRBJ1-1; V: TRBV9; D: NA; DNA: TGTGCCAGCAGCGTTTCGGGTTACACTGAAGCTTTCTTT; CDR3: CASSVSGYTEAFF
size: NA; J: TRBJ2-5; V: TRBV10-3; D: TRBD2; DNA: TGTGCCACCCGCACCAGCGGGGCCAAGTACCAAGAGACCCAGTACTTC; CDR3: CATRTSGAKYQETQYF
size: NA; J: TRBJ2-2; V: TRBV18; D: NA; DNA: TGTGCCAGCTCACCAGTTCCGGGGGCCGGGGAGCTGTTTTTT; CDR3: CASSPVPGAGELFF
size: NA; J: TRBJ2-3; V: TRBV28; D: NA; DNA: TGTGCCAGCAGTTGGGGCAAGAGGGATACGCAGTATTTT; CDR3: CASSWGKRDTQYF
size: NA; J: TRBJ2-5; V: TRBV29-1; D: TRBD1; DNA: TGCAGCGTTGGGGGGACAGATCCCCAAGAGACCCAGTACTTC; CDR3: CSVGGTDPQETQYF
size: NA; J: TRBJ1-2; V: TRBV28; D: NA; DNA: TGTGCCAGCAGCCGTGGGGAGCGGGGGAACTATGGCTACACCTTC; CDR3: CASSRGERGNYGYTF
size: once; J: TRBJ1-1; V: TRBV2; D: NA; DNA: TGTGCCAGCAGTGACCCCACGGGGACTGAAGCTTTCTTT; CDR3: CASSDPTGTEAFF
size: NA; J: TRBJ1-4; V: TRBV28; D: NA; DNA: TGTGCCAGCAGTTTATATGCAGGGTTTAGCGAAAAACTGTTTTTT; CDR3: CASSLYAGFSEKLFF
size: NA; J: TRBJ2-6; V: TRBV18; D: TRBD1; DNA: TGTGCCAGCTCATCCACAGGGGACGGGGCCAACGTCCTGACTTTC; CDR3: CASSSTGDGANVLTF
size: NA; J: TRBJ1-2; V: TRBV6-1; D: TRBD1; DNA: TGTGCCAGCAGTGACCACAGGGGAGCTAACTATGGCTACACCTTC; CDR3: CASSDHRGANYGYTF
size: once; J: TRBJ2-2; V: TRBV7-3; D: NA; DNA: TGTGCCAGCAGCCCCACCGCAGGCCCCGGGGAGCTGTTTTTT; CDR3: CASSPTAGPGELFF
size: few; J: TRBJ2-2; V: TRBV4-3; D: NA; DNA: TGCGCCAGCAGCCTGGGACTGCCGAACACCGGGGAGCTGTTTTTT; CDR3: CASSLGLPNTGELFF
size: NA; J: TRBJ2-1; V: TRBV6-2/TRBV6-3; D: NA; DNA: TGTGCCAGCAGCCCCCACCCTCGGGTGAATGAGCAGTTCTTC; CDR3: CASSPHPRVNEQFF
size: NA; J: TRBJ1-2; V: TRBV28; D: TRBD1; DNA: TGTGCCAGCGTGAAGGGGGCGGACTACTATGGCTACACCTTC; CDR3: CASVKGADYYGYTF
size: NA; J: TRBJ1-4; V: TRBV14; D: NA; DNA: TGTGCCAGCAGCCCCCACCCGGGGGGCCGAGAAAAACTGTTTTTT; CDR3: CASSPHPGGREKLFF
size: NA; J: TRBJ1-1; V: TRBV30; D: NA; DNA: TGTGCCTGGAGTCGAAAAACAGGGAACATGAACACTGAAGCTTTCTTT; CDR3: CAWSRKTGNMNTEAFF